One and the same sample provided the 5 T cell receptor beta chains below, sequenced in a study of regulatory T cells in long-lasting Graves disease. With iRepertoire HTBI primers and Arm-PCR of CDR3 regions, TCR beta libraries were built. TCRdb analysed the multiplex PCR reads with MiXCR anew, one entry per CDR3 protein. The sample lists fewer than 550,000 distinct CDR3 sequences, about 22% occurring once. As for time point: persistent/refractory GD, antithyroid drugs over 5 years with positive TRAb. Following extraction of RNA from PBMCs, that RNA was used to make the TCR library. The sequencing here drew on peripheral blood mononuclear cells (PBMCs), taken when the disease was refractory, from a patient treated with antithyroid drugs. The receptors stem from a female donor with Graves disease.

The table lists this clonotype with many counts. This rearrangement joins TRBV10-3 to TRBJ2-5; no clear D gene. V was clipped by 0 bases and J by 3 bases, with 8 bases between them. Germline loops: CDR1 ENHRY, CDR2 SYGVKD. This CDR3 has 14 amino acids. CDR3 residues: CAISESTGKETQYF. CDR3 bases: TGTGCCATCAGTGAGTCGACGGGTAAAGAGACCCAGTACTTC.

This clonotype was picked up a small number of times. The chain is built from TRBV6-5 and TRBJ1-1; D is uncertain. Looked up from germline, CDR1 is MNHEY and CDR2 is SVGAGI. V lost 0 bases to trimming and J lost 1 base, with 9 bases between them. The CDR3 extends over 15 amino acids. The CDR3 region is CASSYSGGQNTEAFF. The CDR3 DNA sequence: TGTGCCAGCAGTTACTCAGGAGGGCAGAACACTGAAGCTTTCTTT.

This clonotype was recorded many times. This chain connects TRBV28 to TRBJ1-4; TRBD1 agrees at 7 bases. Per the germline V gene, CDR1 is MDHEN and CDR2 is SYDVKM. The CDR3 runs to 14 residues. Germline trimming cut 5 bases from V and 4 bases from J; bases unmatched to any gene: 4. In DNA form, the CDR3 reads TGTGCCAGCAGTGAGGACAGGAATAATGAAAAACTGTTTTTT. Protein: CASSEDRNNEKLFF.

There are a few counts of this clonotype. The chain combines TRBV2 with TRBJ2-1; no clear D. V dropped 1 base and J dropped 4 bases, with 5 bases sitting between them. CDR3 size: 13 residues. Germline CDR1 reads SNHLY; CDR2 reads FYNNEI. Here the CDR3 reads CASSEGQYNEQFF. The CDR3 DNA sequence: TGTGCCAGCAGTGAAGGGCAGTACAATGAGCAGTTCTTC.

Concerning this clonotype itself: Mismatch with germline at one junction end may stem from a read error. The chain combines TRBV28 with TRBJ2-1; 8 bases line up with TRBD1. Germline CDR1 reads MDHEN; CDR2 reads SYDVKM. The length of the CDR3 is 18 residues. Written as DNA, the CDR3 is TGTGCCGGCAGAACCGGGACAGGTCTCGTCTACTCCTACAATGAGCAGTTCTTC. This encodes CAGRTGTGLVYSYNEQFF.